These T cell receptor beta chains were read from a single sample in a study of OX40 agonist ivuxolimab in advanced cancers. Profiled with immunoSEQ multiplex PCR; TCRdb holds only in-frame clones, not every one. This table has some 74,000 clones, roughly 85% appearing once. The input for sequencing was CD4+ or CD8+ T cells sorted from blood, taken in a trial of the OX40 agonist ivuxolimab. These receptors were taken from an adult with an advanced solid tumor such as melanoma, head and neck, liver or kidney cancer. Each CDR3 is given with its conserved first and last residue. The D gene is left open where the match is weak. Rows may omit the clone size; those that give it use once, few, many or a size class.

17	TRBD1	.	TRBV7-9	TRBJ2-3	CASSYGTGQGATDTQYF	TGTGCCAGCAGCTACGGTACGGGACAGGGGGCCACAGATACGCAGTATTTT
15	.	.	TRBV5-1	TRBJ2-3	CASSLDRVTRDTQYF	TGCGCCAGCAGCTTGGACAGGGTGACAAGGGATACGCAGTATTTT
14	.	.	TRBV11-2	TRBJ2-7	CASSLDSPPYEQYF	TGTGCCAGCAGCTTAGATAGTCCCCCCTACGAGCAGTACTTC
12	.	.	TRBV7-8	TRBJ1-1	CASSLLGFEAFF	TGTGCCAGCAGCTTATTGGGGTTTGAAGCTTTCTTT
13	.	few	TRBV15	TRBJ1-2	CATSRERTYGYTF	TGTGCCACCAGCAGAGAAAGGACCTATGGCTACACCTTC
14	.	.	TRBV6-1	TRBJ2-7	CATQAAELSYEQYF	TGTGCCACTCAGGCGGCAGAGCTTTCCTACGAGCAGTACTTC
14	.	.	TRBV6-5	TRBJ2-2	CASRRTENTGELFF	TGTGCCAGCAGGCGGACAGAAAACACCGGGGAGCTGTTTTTT
15	TRBD1	.	TRBV7-7	TRBJ2-7	CASSLRQGGAYEQYF	TGTGCTAGCAGCTTACGACAGGGGGGGGCCTACGAGCAGTACTTC
15	.	.	TRBV18	TRBJ2-1	CASSRGPSSYNEQFF	TGTGCCAGCTCCCGAGGCCCGAGCTCCTACAATGAGCAGTTCTTC
16	TRBD2	.	TRBV30	TRBJ2-1	CAWSVPNKLADNEQFF	TGTGCCTGGAGTGTACCCAATAAACTAGCGGACAATGAGCAGTTCTTC
15	TRBD1	.	TRBV6-1	TRBJ2-7	CASRDTGTAPYEQYF	TGTGCCAGCAGGGACACCGGGACAGCTCCCTACGAGCAGTACTTC
13	.	once	TRBV7-9	TRBJ2-7	CASSSTGGVEQYF	TGTGCCAGCAGCTCCACCGGGGGTGTCGAGCAGTACTTC
13	TRBD2	few	TRBV14	TRBJ2-5	CASSKGLAETQYF	TGTGCCAGCAGCAAGGGACTAGCGGAGACCCAGTACTTC
11	.	few	TRBV6-1	TRBJ2-7	CATSSSYEQYF	TGTGCCACCTCGAGCTCCTACGAGCAGTACTTC
15	.	.	TRBV7-2	TRBJ2-5	CASSLVGAGGETQYF	TGTGCCAGCAGCTTAGTAGGGGCTGGAGGCGAGACCCAGTACTTC
17	.	.	TRBV19	TRBJ1-1	CASSMGFWGGVNTEAFF	TGTGCCAGTAGTATGGGGTTCTGGGGGGGAGTGAACACTGAAGCTTTCTTT
13	.	.	TRBV2	TRBJ2-5	CASILGARETQYF	TGTGCCAGCATTTTAGGGGCTCGGGAGACCCAGTACTTC
12	.	.	TRBV12-5	TRBJ2-4	CASALVEDIQYF	TGTGCTAGTGCCTTAGTGGAGGACATTCAGTACTTC
16	.	.	TRBV7-2	TRBJ2-3	CASQLRRAGAPDTQYF	TGTGCCAGCCAGCTCAGAAGGGCGGGGGCACCAGATACGCAGTATTTT
15	TRBD2	.	TRBV9	TRBJ2-3	CASSVGSGGLDTQYF	TGTGCCAGCAGCGTAGGGTCGGGGGGGCTTGATACGCAGTATTTT
14	.	.	TRBV7-2	TRBJ1-1	CASSLRTADTEAFF	TGTGCCAGCAGCTTACGAACGGCGGACACTGAAGCTTTCTTT
15	TRBD1	.	TRBV7-2	TRBJ2-1	CASSPLIGPGQGLFF	TGTGCCAGCAGCCCCTTAATCGGACCGGGACAGGGTTTGTTCTTC
13	.	.	TRBV25-1	TRBJ1-1	CASSPGRDTEAFF	TGTGCCAGCAGTCCAGGGAGGGACACTGAAGCTTTCTTT
15	.	.	TRBV5-1	TRBJ2-5	CASSRNRGGVETQYF	TGCGCCAGCAGCAGAAACAGGGGAGGGGTAGAGACCCAGTACTTC
15	.	.	TRBV7-2	TRBJ2-1	CASSLLPVTNNEQFF	TGTGCCAGCAGCTTACTACCGGTAACTAACAATGAGCAGTTCTTC
12	.	.	TRBV29-1	TRBJ2-3	CSVVPVTDTQYF	TGCAGCGTTGTGCCTGTCACAGATACGCAGTATTTT
15	.	.	TRBV7-6	TRBJ2-1	CASSSSSNLGNEQFF	TGTGCCAGCAGCTCCTCTAGTAACCTTGGGAATGAGCAGTTCTTC
13	.	once	TRBV30	TRBJ2-1	CAWRGLEYNEQFF	TGTGCCTGGAGAGGGCTAGAATACAATGAGCAGTTCTTC
14	.	few	TRBV6-5	TRBJ1-1	CASSDSFRVPEAFF	TGTGCCAGCAGTGACTCCTTTAGAGTTCCTGAAGCTTTCTTT
14	.	.	TRBV7-8	TRBJ1-1	CASSPRTLNTEAFF	TGTGCCAGCAGTCCTCGGACCTTGAACACTGAAGCTTTCTTT
12	.	.	TRBV30	TRBJ1-1	CAWSGGNREAFF	TGTGCCTGGAGTGGGGGGAACCGTGAAGCTTTCTTT
16	.	.	TRBV5-1	TRBJ2-7	CASSPPGDRASYEQYF	TGCGCCAGCAGCCCCCCGGGAGACAGGGCGTCCTACGAGCAGTACTTC
15	.	once	TRBV7-6	TRBJ2-2	CASSLAVEGAGELFF	TGTGCCAGCAGCTTAGCCGTGGAGGGAGCCGGGGAGCTGTTTTTT
16	.	.	TRBV6-5	TRBJ2-1	CASSSPNGLTRDEQFF	TGTGCCAGCAGTTCGCCCAACGGACTGACACGGGATGAGCAGTTCTTC
13	TRBD1	.	TRBV7-8	TRBJ1-5	CASRTGFNQPQHF	TGTGCCAGCAGGACAGGGTTCAATCAGCCCCAGCATTTT
15	.	.	TRBV6-1	TRBJ1-4	CASGSPGGWSEKLFF	TGTGCCAGCGGGTCGCCGGGGGGTTGGAGTGAAAAACTGTTTTTT
16	.	.	TRBV5-4	TRBJ1-1	CASSAKRQGLSTEAFF	TGTGCCAGCAGCGCGAAGCGGCAGGGGCTTTCCACTGAAGCTTTCTTT
11	.	.	TRBV20-1	TRBJ1-1	CSARVNTEAFF	TGCAGTGCTAGAGTGAACACTGAAGCTTTCTTT
12	.	.	TRBV25-1	TRBJ2-7	CASSVQGHEQYF	TGTGCCAGCAGTGTCCAGGGGCACGAGCAGTACTTC
13	.	.	TRBV5-1	TRBJ1-4	CASSVNINEKLFF	TGCGCCAGCAGCGTGAACATTAATGAAAAACTGTTTTTT
18	.	.	TRBV4-1	TRBJ2-2	CASSPGVLAQGRTGELFF	TGCGCCAGCAGCCCAGGGGTCCTAGCGCAGGGTAGGACCGGGGAGCTGTTTTTT
15	.	once	TRBV11-1	TRBJ2-3	CASSLMRSSTDTQYF	TGTGCCAGCAGCTTAATGCGGTCTAGCACAGATACGCAGTATTTT
14	.	.	TRBV5-4	TRBJ2-1	CASSPEVASNEQFF	TGTGCCAGCAGCCCCGAGGTAGCCTCCAATGAGCAGTTCTTC
15	TRBD2	.	TRBV9	TRBJ2-2	CASSVLTSDPRELFF	TGTGCCAGCAGCGTTTTGACTAGCGACCCTCGGGAGCTGTTTTTT
13	.	.	TRBV7-9	TRBJ1-5	CASSLGQNQPQHF	TGTGCCAGCAGCTTAGGACAGAATCAGCCCCAGCATTTT
14	TRBD1	.	TRBV10-3	TRBJ2-7	CAISDGQGTHEQYF	TGTGCCATCAGTGACGGACAGGGTACCCACGAGCAGTACTTC
11	.	.	TRBV28	TRBJ1-3	CASSSGNTIYF	TGTGCCAGCAGTTCCGGAAACACCATATATTTT